The 32 T cell receptor beta chains in this list originate from one sample, sequenced in a study of T cell responses to AZD1222 COVID-19 vaccine. Sequencing was performed with immunoSEQ multiplex PCR; in TCRdb, only in-frame clones are kept and a portion is missing. The data show 90,000 to 150,000 clones, with approximately 90% seen just once and 4.2% held by the top ten. The material sequenced was peripheral blood, taken 28 days after the second dose of the MenACWY control vaccine. The receptors here all came from an adult who received the MenACWY meningococcal vaccine as a control.

This sequence joins TRBV2 and TRBJ2-3; D not resolved. The CDR3 extends over 14 amino acids. CDR1 is SNHLY and CDR2 is FYNNEI in the germline V gene. Trimming stripped 1 base from V and 6 bases from J, with 11 bases between. DNA of the CDR3: TGTGCCAGCAGTGAAGGGGCCAAGCCCGATACGCAGTATTTT. It is translated as CASSEGAKPDTQYF.

Only one count was recorded for this clone. This chain joins TRBV29-1 and TRBJ1-2; no clear D gene. Trimming pared 0 bases from V and 4 bases from J, leaving 12 bases between. The CDR3 has 14 residues. Germline assignment: CDR1 SQVTM and CDR2 ANQGSEA. The chain's CDR3 is CSVEEGLGGYGYTF. As DNA, the CDR3 is TGCAGCGTTGAAGAAGGGCTGGGTGGCTATGGCTACACCTTC.

In DNA, the CDR3 is TGTGCCACCAGCAGAGGTCCGGCGTATCAGCCCCAGCATTTT. Protein: CATSRGPAYQPQHF. The chain is built from TRBV15 and TRBJ1-5, with unresolved D. V lost 1 base and J lost 5, with 9 bases in between. Germline V CDR1 and CDR2: LNHNV, YYDKDF (reference sequence). CDR3 length equals 14 residues.

The rearrangement uses TRBV12-3 or TRBV12-4 and TRBJ2-1, with D tentatively TRBD2 (6 bases). V was shortened by 5 bases and J by 10 bases, with 12 bases between the two germline ends. The CDR3 extends over 12 amino acids. In DNA form, the CDR3 reads TGTGCCAGCAGTCCCCGAACTAGCGAGCAGTTCTTC. Amino acid sequence: CASSPRTSEQFF.

V usage is TRBV28 and J usage is TRBJ1-1; no clear D. V was pared by 4 bases and J by 1 base, with 13 bases between. Germline V gene lookup returns CDR1 MDHEN and CDR2 SYDVKM. The CDR3 has 15 amino acids. CDR3 in DNA: TGTGCCAGCAGTTCCCCGGCGGGAGGGAACACTGAAGCTTTCTTT. It translates to CASSSPAGGNTEAFF.

This clone occurred once. The chain employs TRBV6-5 and TRBJ2-7; D tentatively reads TRBD1 or TRBD2 (5 bases each). The V end lost 8 bases, the J end lost 0 bases, and 11 bases lay between the germline ends. This CDR3 contains 13 residues. CDR1 is MNHEY, CDR2 SVGAGI, per germline. This CDR3 is CASRHGGSYEQYF. CDR3 bases: TGTGCCAGCCGCCATGGGGGCTCCTACGAGCAGTACTTC.

The chain is built from TRBV7-3 and TRBJ2-7, with D possibly being TRBD1 or TRBD2 (5 bases each). Germline V CDR1 and CDR2: SGHTA, FQGTGA. Deletions cut 1 base from V and 13 bases from J, with 20 bases between. This CDR3 region has 14 residues. The CDR3 here is CASSLRGYPDGGYF. The DNA of the CDR3 is TGTGCCAGCAGCTTAAGAGGCTACCCGGATGGGGGATACTTC.

The chain uses TRBV19 and TRBJ2-2, with TRBD1 identical over 11 bases. The CDR3 runs to 22 residues. J gave up 0 bases and V 4 bases, and 19 bases lay outside the gene matches. Looked up from germline, CDR1 is LNHDA and CDR2 is SQIVND (reference sequence). CDR3 loop: CASSTTAPLHRTGGSNTGELFF. The CDR3 DNA reads as TGTGCCAGTAGTACCACCGCCCCCCTACACAGGACAGGGGGCTCGAACACCGGGGAGCTGTTTTTT.

This rearrangement joins TRBV7-2 to TRBJ1-5; D ambiguous. V dropped 1 base and J dropped 10 bases, with 17 bases sitting between them. This CDR3 comprises 15 residues. The germline CDR1 and CDR2 sequences are SGHTA and FQGNSA. CDR3 residues: CASSLEGQLLRPQHF. The CDR3 bases are TGTGCCAGCAGCTTAGAAGGGCAGCTTCTCCGTCCCCAGCATTTT.

The chain couples TRBV5-5 to TRBJ2-7; D tentatively reads TRBD1 or TRBD2 (5 bases each). CDR3 size: 14 residues. CDR1 and CDR2 (germline): SGHKS, YYEKEE (reference sequence). V was cut by 4 bases and J by 1 base, with 12 bases left in between. The CDR3 here is CASSLGPTSYEQYF. The DNA of the CDR3 is TGTGCCAGCAGCCTGGGACCCACATCCTACGAGCAGTACTTC.

This sequence joins TRBV28 and TRBJ2-7; unclear D gene. Trimming stripped 7 bases from V and 2 bases from J, with 12 bases between. CDR3 length: 13 amino acids. Germline V lookup: CDR1 MDHEN, CDR2 SYDVKM. CDR3 protein: CASTPRLPYEQYF. CDR3 bases: TGTGCCAGCACCCCTAGGCTCCCCTACGAGCAGTACTTC.

The chain combines TRBV3-1 (or the pseudogene TRBV3-2) with TRBJ1-4, with D unresolved. CDR3 length: 14 residues. Germline values: CDR1 LGHDT, CDR2 YNNKEL (reference sequence). The ends were cut back, 0 bases at V and 8 bases at J, with 10 bases in the middle. This CDR3 reads CASSQEWGEEKLFF. The CDR3 DNA reads as TGTGCCAGCAGCCAAGAGTGGGGTGAGGAAAAACTGTTTTTT.

This clone was found once. In DNA form, the CDR3 reads TGCAGTGCTAGTTCCGGGACAGGGGGTACCTACGAGCAGTACGTC. Translated: CSASSGTGGTYEQYV. This chain uses TRBV20-1 with TRBJ2-7; TRBD1 agrees at 11 bases. The trim removed 3 bases at V and 2 bases at J, leaving 6 bases unmatched. The CDR3 extends over 15 amino acids. Germline assignment: CDR1 DFQATT and CDR2 SNEGSKA (reference sequence).

This chain joins TRBV14 and TRBJ1-1; 7 bases are shared with TRBD1. V shed 4 bases and J 0 bases; nucleotides not matched to a gene: 5. Germline-derived CDR1 and CDR2 are SGHDN and FVKESK. The CDR3 consists of 15 residues. The CDR3 DNA follows: TGTGCCAGCAGCCCCCTGGGACAGATGAACACTGAAGCTTTCTTT. It encodes CASSPLGQMNTEAFF.

As DNA, the CDR3 is TGTGCCAGCAGCGACAGTAAAACTAGCGGGGGGCTCACAGATACGCAGTATTTT. It yields the protein CASSDSKTSGGLTDTQYF. The rearrangement joins TRBV9 to TRBJ2-3, with TRBD2 matching over 12 bases. The V and J ends lost 3 bases and 2 bases, in that order; junction bases with no gene match: 10. There are 18 residues in the CDR3. CDR1 is SGDLS and CDR2 is YYNGEE in the germline V gene.

This clone has just one count. The chain joins TRBV7-2 to TRBJ1-1; maybe TRBD1 (6 bases). The CDR3 loop spans 14 amino acids. The germline CDR1 and CDR2 sequences are SGHTA and FQGNSA. Trimming pared 3 bases from V and 11 bases from J, leaving 19 bases between. CDR3 bases: TGTGCCAGCAGCTTGGATGGGGGGGCCCCTGGGGCTTTCTTT. This codes for CASSLDGGAPGAFF.

The CDR3 DNA reads as TGTGCCAGCAGCCTACTAGCATCAGATACGCAGTATTTT. Its translation is CASSLLASDTQYF. The chain joins TRBV7-2 to TRBJ2-3; D possibly corresponds to TRBD2 (6 bases). Trimming removed 5 bases at V and 4 bases at J, with 10 bases between. CDR3 length: 13 amino acids. Germline values: CDR1 SGHTA, CDR2 FQGNSA.

The J gene is TRBJ1-5, the V gene TRBV4-3; D is ambiguous. CDR1 LGHNA and CDR2 YSLEER come from the germline V gene. The CDR3 length is 14 residues. Trimming stripped 0 bases from V and 6 bases from J, with 9 bases between. The CDR3 DNA follows: TGCGCCAGCAGCCAAGACGTGGGTAGTCAGCCCCAGCATTTT. Translated, it gives CASSQDVGSQPQHF.

This clone was counted between two and nine times. The chain has TRBV5-6 and TRBJ2-7; D may be TRBD2 (5 bases). V lost 1 base to trimming and J lost 4 bases, with 12 bases between them. Germline values: CDR1 SGHDT, CDR2 YYEEEE. The CDR3 length is 14 residues. CDR3 sequence reads: CASSLMRAYYEQYF. In nucleotides, the CDR3 is TGTGCCAGCAGCTTGATGAGGGCATATTACGAGCAGTACTTC.

The chain has TRBV3-1 (or the pseudogene TRBV3-2) and TRBJ2-2; 13 bases are a match to TRBD2. J gave up 3 bases and V 0 bases, and 10 bases lay outside the gene matches. Looked up from germline, CDR1 is LGHDT and CDR2 is YNNKEL (reference sequence). The CDR3 has 20 amino acids. The CDR3 coding sequence is TGTGCCAGCAGCCAAGACCCTCATGGACTAGCGGGAGCGTACACCGGGGAGCTGTTTTTT. Encoded protein: CASSQDPHGLAGAYTGELFF.

CDR3 loop: CASSAGQGTYNEQFF. In DNA form, the CDR3 reads TGTGCCAGCAGCGCCGGACAGGGGACCTACAATGAGCAGTTCTTC. The chain has TRBV9 and TRBJ2-1, with 9 bases identical to TRBD1. The J segment lost 2 bases and the V segment lost 3 bases, leaving 3 bases of the junction unmatched. CDR1 SGDLS and CDR2 YYNGEE come from the germline V gene. This CDR3 has 15 residues. The whole variable domain, filled in from reference TRBV9 and TRBJ2-1, reads DSGVTQTPKHLITATGQRVTLRCSPRSGDLSVYWYQQSLDQGLQFLIQYYNGEERAKGNILERFSAQQFPDLHSELNLSSLELGDSALYFCASSAGQGTYNEQFFGPGTRLTVL.

The J gene is TRBJ1-6, the V gene TRBV28, with TRBD1 matching 10 bases. The CDR3 spans 18 residues. Germline V gene data show CDR1 as MDHEN and CDR2 as SYDVKM. With V trimmed by 6 bases and J by 6 bases, 14 bases remained unmatched. In DNA form, the CDR3 reads TGTGCCAGCAGGCCCTCCCCCGGGACAGGGGCTTTTAATTCACCCCTCCACTTT. This sequence encodes CASRPSPGTGAFNSPLHF.

The gene calls are TRBV3-1 (or the pseudogene TRBV3-2) and TRBJ2-1, with a weak D call TRBD2 (6 bases). The CDR3 spans 15 residues. The germline V gene encodes CDR1 LGHDT and CDR2 YNNKEL (reference sequence). The V end was cut by 1 base, the J end by 6 bases, with 13 bases between. Here the CDR3 reads CASSQGTRGSNEQFF. CDR3 coding DNA: TGTGCCAGCAGCCAAGGGACGCGGGGCTCCAATGAGCAGTTCTTC.

This clone was picked up one time. J is TRBJ1-1 and V is TRBV7-9; the match to TRBD1 covers 8 bases. J gave up 1 base and V 5 bases, and 6 bases lay outside the gene matches. Germline CDR1 and CDR2: SEHNR and FQNEAQ (reference sequence). This CDR3 contains 15 residues. This CDR3 is CASSPRGLGNTEAFF. CDR3 DNA: TGTGCCAGCAGCCCCAGGGGGCTAGGGAACACTGAAGCTTTCTTT.

The chain employs TRBV2 and TRBJ1-2, with 7 bases identical to TRBD1. The germline CDR1 and CDR2 sequences are SNHLY and FYNNEI. This CDR3 contains 13 residues. The V segment lost 7 bases and the J segment 4 bases; nucleotides outside the gene matches: 6. The CDR3 spells CASKKTGPYGYTF. CDR3 coding DNA: TGTGCCAGCAAAAAGACAGGGCCCTATGGCTACACCTTC.

This rearrangement joins TRBV5-5 to TRBJ1-2; D uncertain. Germline CDR1 and CDR2: SGHKS and YYEKEE (reference sequence). The CDR3 sequence is 14 residues long. The V and J ends lost 6 bases and 5 bases respectively, with 17 bases between them. The CDR3 here is CASTRPGSGYGYTF. CDR3 bases: TGTGCCAGCACCCGACCGGGTTCCGGGTATGGCTACACCTTC.

The rearrangement joins TRBV19 to TRBJ2-6; a possible D gene is TRBD1 (6 bases). V dropped 7 bases and J dropped 4 bases, with 14 bases sitting between them. The CDR3 has 15 residues. Germline assignment: CDR1 LNHDA and CDR2 SQIVND (reference sequence). CDR3 nucleotide sequence: TGTGCCAGTATGGGCACAGGGTTCGGGGCCAACGTCCTGACTTTC. Amino acid sequence: CASMGTGFGANVLTF. The entire variable domain, with the rest obtained from reference TRBV19 and TRBJ2-6, is as follows: DGGITQSPKYLFRKEGQNVTLSCEQNLNHDAMYWYRQDPGQGLRLIYYSQIVNDFQKGDIAEGYSVSREKKESFPLTVTSAQKNPTAFYLCASMGTGFGANVLTFGAGSRLTVL.

The chain uses TRBV18 and TRBJ1-3, with D unresolved. From germline, CDR1 is KGHSH and CDR2 LQKENI. Trimming took 2 bases from V and 0 from J, leaving 5 bases between them. This CDR3 is 14 amino acids long. CDR3 bases: TGTGCCAGCTCACCAGAGTTCTCTGGAAACACCATATATTTT. This sequence encodes CASSPEFSGNTIYF.

V and J are TRBV5-1 and TRBJ1-4; D is unresolved. Trimming cost V 2 bases and J 6 bases, with 11 bases left between them. Germline assignment: CDR1 SGHRS and CDR2 YFSETQ. This CDR3 region has 14 residues. CDR3 amino acids: CASSLGDGDEKLFF. The DNA for the CDR3 is TGCGCCAGCAGCTTAGGAGATGGAGATGAAAAACTGTTTTTT. Complete variable domain (other parts from reference TRBV5-1 and TRBJ1-4): KAGVTQTPRYLIKTRGQQVTLSCSPISGHRSVSWYQQTPGQGLQFLFEYFSETQRNKGNFPGRFSGRQFSNSRSEMNVSTLELGDSALYLCASSLGDGDEKLFFGSGTQLSVL.

The chain recombines TRBV27 with TRBJ1-3; the D is unclear. The CDR3 is made up of 14 amino acids. CDR1 is MNHEY, CDR2 SMNVEV, per germline (reference sequence). V was clipped by 9 bases and J by 0 bases, with 12 bases between them. The CDR3 nucleotides read TGTGCCAGTAGAGCGAGGGCCTCTGGAAACACCATATATTTT. Its translation: CASRARASGNTIYF.

In nucleotides, the CDR3 is TGTGCCAGCAGCTTTGGGTTCACCCGCAGTAATCAGCCCCAGCATTTT. Its translation is CASSFGFTRSNQPQHF. V usage is TRBV5-5 and J usage is TRBJ1-5; D is ambiguous. This CDR3 comprises 16 residues. CDR1 SGHKS and CDR2 YYEKEE come from the germline V gene (reference sequence). V gave up 2 bases and J gave up 4 bases, with 16 bases separating them.

V gene TRBV2 combines with J gene TRBJ2-7; TRBD1 matches at 7 bases. CDR1 and CDR2 (germline): SNHLY, FYNNEI. V shed 1 base, J shed 2 bases, and the junction held 2 bases outside the gene matches. The CDR3 totals 14 residues. CDR3 amino acids: CASSEVGTAYEQYV. The DNA of the CDR3 is TGTGCCAGCAGTGAAGTCGGGACAGCCTACGAGCAGTACGTC.